The subject of this entry is one T cell receptor beta chain. Germline CDR1 reads LGHNA; CDR2 reads YSLEER. The CDR3 has 16 residues. V lost 1 base to trimming and J lost 4 bases; unmatched junction nucleotides: 8. The sample is drawn from a study of T cell responses to AZD1222 COVID-19 vaccine. Libraries were prepared by immunoSEQ multiplex PCR; TCRdb keeps only in-frame clonotypes and omits some of them. The sample gives approximately 130,000 clones, about nine tenths of which show up once; roughly 7.8% is in the top ten. This receptor was obtained from an adult in good health. The V call is TRBV4-3, the J call TRBJ2-3; 7 nucleotides agree with TRBD1. The sequencing here drew on peripheral blood, taken on day 0 of AZD1222 vaccination. The CDR3 region has the DNA TGCGCCAGCAGCCAAGGACAGGGAAGTGCCGCAGATACGCAGTATTTT. Translating it yields CASSQGQGSAADTQYF.